The present entry profiles one T cell receptor (beta chain) with its context. The antigen is undetermined. This sample is drawn from a study of Ad26.COV2.S vaccination and SARS-CoV-2 variants. Overall study: Recipients of Ad26.COV2.S got it intramuscularly, once or twice 56 days apart. The study, taken as a whole, reports: Vaccine recipients showed a spike-specific TCR breadth that was higher than in placebo recipients. Reported findings describe substantial breadth in spike-specific CD8+ and CD4+ T cell responses following vaccination.

Sample treatment: roughly 19 received Ad26.COV2.S at low or high dose, single or two shots; 5 received placebo; per-sample allocation not given. Sampling was performed 63 days after the first vaccine or placebo injection. The CDR3 is 14 amino acids. The germline V and J ends were trimmed by 4 bases and 5 bases, with 15 bases remaining between them. Germline values: CDR1 MNHEY, CDR2 SVGAGI. The table came from immunoSEQ multiplex PCR; TCRdb's copy has only in-frame clones and leaves some out. Among over 200,000 clones listed, roughly 90% were seen once. The sequence was obtained from a person aged 18-60 years who received the Ad26.COV2.S COVID-19 vaccine or a placebo. The V call is TRBV6-5, the J call TRBJ2-7; TRBD1 is a possible D gene (7 bases). The starting material was peripheral blood, obtained in a trial of Ad26.COV2.S vaccine versus placebo. This CDR3 reads CASSSQGGINEQYF. CDR3 in DNA: TGTGCCAGCAGTTCCCAGGGGGGTATCAACGAGCAGTACTTC.